This TCR beta chain was sequenced for a study of Ad26.COV2.S vaccination and SARS-CoV-2 variants. This table comes from immunoSEQ multiplex PCR, and its TCRdb copy is limited to in-frame clones, with some not included. The data show about 390,000 clones, roughly nine tenths seen once. As to treatment: roughly 18 received Ad26.COV2.S at low or high dose, single or two shots; about 5 received placebo; per-sample allocation not given. At day 63 after the first vaccine or placebo injection, samples were drawn. The sequencing here drew on peripheral blood, taken in a trial of Ad26.COV2.S vaccine versus placebo. This TCR derives from a person between 18 and 65 years old who received the Ad26.COV2.S COVID-19 vaccine or a placebo.

Written as DNA, the CDR3 is TGTGCCAGCAGCTTGTCGACGGTCGGAAACACCATATATTTT. Translating it yields CASSLSTVGNTIYF. The chain employs TRBV5-4 and TRBJ1-3; D call uncertain. Trimming removed 1 base from V and 4 bases from J, with 9 bases in between. The CDR3 has 14 residues. The V gene's germline CDR1 is SGHNT and CDR2 YYREEE (reference sequence).